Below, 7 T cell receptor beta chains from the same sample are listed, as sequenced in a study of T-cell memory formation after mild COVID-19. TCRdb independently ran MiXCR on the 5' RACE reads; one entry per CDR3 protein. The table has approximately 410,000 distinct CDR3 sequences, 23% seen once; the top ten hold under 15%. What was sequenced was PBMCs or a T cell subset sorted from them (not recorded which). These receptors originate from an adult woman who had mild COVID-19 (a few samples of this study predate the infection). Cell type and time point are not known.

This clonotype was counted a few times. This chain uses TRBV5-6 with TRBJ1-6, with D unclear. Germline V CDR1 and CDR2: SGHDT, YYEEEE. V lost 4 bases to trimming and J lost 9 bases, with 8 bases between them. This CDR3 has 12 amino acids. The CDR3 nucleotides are TGTGCCAGCAGCGCCTCGGGTTCACCCCTCCACTTT. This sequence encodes CASSASGSPLHF.

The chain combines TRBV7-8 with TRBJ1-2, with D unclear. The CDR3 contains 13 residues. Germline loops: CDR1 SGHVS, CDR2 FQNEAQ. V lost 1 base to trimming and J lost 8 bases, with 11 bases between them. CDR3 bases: TGTGCCAGCAGCTTAGGGATGTCGGGAGGCTACACCTTC. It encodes CASSLGMSGGYTF.

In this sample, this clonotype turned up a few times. Here the CDR3 DNA reads TGCAGTGCTCGTTCCCTCAGGGGATCCCTGGGTGGCTACACCTTC. Translated, it gives CSARSLRGSLGGYTF. The V gene is TRBV20-1, the J gene TRBJ1-2, with a tentative D call TRBD1 (6 bases). In germline, CDR1 is DFQATT, CDR2 SNEGSKA (reference sequence). This CDR3 has 15 amino acids. V dropped 5 bases and J dropped 7 bases, with 23 bases sitting between them.

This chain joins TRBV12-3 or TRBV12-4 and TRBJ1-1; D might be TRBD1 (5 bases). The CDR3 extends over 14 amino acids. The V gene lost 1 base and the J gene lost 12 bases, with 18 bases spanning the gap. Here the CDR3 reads CASSLGNTGDATFF. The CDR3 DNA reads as TGTGCCAGCAGTTTAGGGAATACAGGTGATGCGACTTTCTTT.

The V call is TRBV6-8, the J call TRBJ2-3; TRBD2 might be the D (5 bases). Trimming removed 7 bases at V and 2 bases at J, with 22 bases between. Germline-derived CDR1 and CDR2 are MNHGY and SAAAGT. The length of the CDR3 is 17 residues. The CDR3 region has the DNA TGTGCCAGCATGGTCTCGGGGTTAAGCGAATACACAGATACGCAGTATTTT. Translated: CASMVSGLSEYTDTQYF.

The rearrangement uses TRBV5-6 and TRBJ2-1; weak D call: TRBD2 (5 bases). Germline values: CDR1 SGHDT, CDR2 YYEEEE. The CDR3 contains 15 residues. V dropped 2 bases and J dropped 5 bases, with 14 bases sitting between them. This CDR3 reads CASSFIEGVNNEQFF. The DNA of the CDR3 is TGTGCCAGCAGCTTTATCGAGGGAGTAAACAATGAGCAGTTCTTC.

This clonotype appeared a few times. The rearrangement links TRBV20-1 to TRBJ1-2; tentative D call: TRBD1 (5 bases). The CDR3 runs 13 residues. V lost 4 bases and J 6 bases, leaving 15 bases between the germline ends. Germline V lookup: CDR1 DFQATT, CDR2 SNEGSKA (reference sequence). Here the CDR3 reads CSANQGRNHGYTF. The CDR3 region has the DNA TGCAGTGCTAATCAGGGACGGAACCATGGCTACACCTTC.